This T cell receptor (beta chain) was captured in a study of T cell responses to AZD1222 COVID-19 vaccine. About the study: Pooled in the analysis were second doses at about 4 or about 12 weeks.

Germline V gene lookup returns CDR1 SGHRS and CDR2 YFSETQ. After removal of 0 bases from V and 6 bases from J, the junction contained 11 bases not matched to a gene. CDR3 length: 18 amino acids. Study findings and constraints: Repertoires were sampled only after the peak T cell response. CD4 TCRs covered the whole spike, strongest at regions 160-218 and 743-854.

As regards this clone: The antigen is not known.

Using immunoSEQ multiplex PCR, the repertoire was profiled, and TCRdb retains in-frame clones only, with some absent. The sample includes fewer than 200,000 clones, about 87% seen only once; the top ten take roughly 6%. Specimen: peripheral blood, collected on day 0 of AZD1222 vaccination. The clonotype comes from an adult in good health. This chain links TRBV5-1 with TRBJ1-6, with 8 bases identical to TRBD1. In nucleotides, the CDR3 is TGCGCCAGCAGCTTGGAGGGGGGACCAGGGGGCTTTAATTCACCCCTCCACTTT. Its protein product is CASSLEGGPGGFNSPLHF.